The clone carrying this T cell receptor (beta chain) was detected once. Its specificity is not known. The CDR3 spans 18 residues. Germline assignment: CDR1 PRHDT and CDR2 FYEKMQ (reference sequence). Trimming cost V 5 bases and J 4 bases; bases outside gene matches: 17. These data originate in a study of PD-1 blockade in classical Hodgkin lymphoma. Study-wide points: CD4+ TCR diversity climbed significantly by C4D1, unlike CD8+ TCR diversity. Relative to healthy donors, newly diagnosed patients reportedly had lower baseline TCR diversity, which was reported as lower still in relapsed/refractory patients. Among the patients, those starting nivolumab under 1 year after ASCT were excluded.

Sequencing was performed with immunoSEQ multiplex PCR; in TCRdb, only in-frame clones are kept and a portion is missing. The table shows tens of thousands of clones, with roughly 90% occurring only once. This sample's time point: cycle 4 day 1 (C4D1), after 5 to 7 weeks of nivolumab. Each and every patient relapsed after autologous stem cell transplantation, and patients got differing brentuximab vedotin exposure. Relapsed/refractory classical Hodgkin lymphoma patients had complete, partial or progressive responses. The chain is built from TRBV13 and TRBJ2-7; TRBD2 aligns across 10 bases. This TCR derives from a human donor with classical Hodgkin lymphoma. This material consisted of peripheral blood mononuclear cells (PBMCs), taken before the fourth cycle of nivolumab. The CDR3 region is CASSPGGSGRKYEYEQYF. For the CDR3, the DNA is TGTGCCAGCAGCCCCGGGGGTAGCGGGAGGAAGTACGAGTACGAGCAGTACTTC.